This T cell receptor beta chain was found in a study of shared clonotypes between healthy human individuals. For the study at large: Each donor had three CD4 naive, three CD4 memory, two CD8 naive and one CD8 memory plate. Study-wide findings and caveats: In contrast to clonotypes shared by all four donors, non-shared clonotypes had lower generation probabilities.

As originally analysed: ImmunoSEQ output lacked quality scores and full-length reads, limiting matched filtering. Profiled with immunoSEQ multiplex PCR; TCRdb holds only in-frame clones, not every one. V, J and clone size were drawn from that table, and D and trimming were deduced from the DNA. The sample lists under 2.5 million clones, 85% to 95% occurring once. To note about this clone: Its antigen is undetermined.

A CD45RA-negative memory subset and a CD45RA+ naive subset were separated from the CD4+ cells. CDR3 length: 15 residues. V lost 5 bases and J lost 3; bases outside the gene matches: 6. Germline CDR1 is MNHEY and CDR2 is SVGAGI. This rearrangement joins TRBV6-5 to TRBJ2-2, with 7 positions matching TRBD1. Sequencing was carried out using naive CD4+ T cells from PBMCs. The subset is: CD45RA+ positively selected. This receptor was obtained from a man in his late teens or twenties in good health. Some clones in this sample may be carry-over from other donors' samples. The CDR3 nucleotides are TGTGCCAGCAGTCTTCTGGGACAGTACACCGGGGAGCTGTTTTTT. The encoded protein is CASSLLGQYTGELFF.